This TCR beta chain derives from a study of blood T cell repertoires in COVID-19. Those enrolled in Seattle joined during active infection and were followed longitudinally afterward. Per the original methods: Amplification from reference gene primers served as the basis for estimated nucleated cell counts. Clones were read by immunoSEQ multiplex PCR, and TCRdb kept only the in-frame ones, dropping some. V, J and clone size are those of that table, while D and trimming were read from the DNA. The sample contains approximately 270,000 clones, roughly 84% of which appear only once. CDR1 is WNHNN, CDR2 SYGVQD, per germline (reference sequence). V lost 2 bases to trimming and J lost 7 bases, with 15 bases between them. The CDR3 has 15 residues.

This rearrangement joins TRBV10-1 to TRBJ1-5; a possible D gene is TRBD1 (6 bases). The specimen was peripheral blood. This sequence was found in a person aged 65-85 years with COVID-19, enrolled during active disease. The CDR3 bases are TGCGCCAGCAGTGAGGAGGGCAGGGGAGGGCAGCCCCAGCATTTT. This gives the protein CASSEEGRGGQPQHF.